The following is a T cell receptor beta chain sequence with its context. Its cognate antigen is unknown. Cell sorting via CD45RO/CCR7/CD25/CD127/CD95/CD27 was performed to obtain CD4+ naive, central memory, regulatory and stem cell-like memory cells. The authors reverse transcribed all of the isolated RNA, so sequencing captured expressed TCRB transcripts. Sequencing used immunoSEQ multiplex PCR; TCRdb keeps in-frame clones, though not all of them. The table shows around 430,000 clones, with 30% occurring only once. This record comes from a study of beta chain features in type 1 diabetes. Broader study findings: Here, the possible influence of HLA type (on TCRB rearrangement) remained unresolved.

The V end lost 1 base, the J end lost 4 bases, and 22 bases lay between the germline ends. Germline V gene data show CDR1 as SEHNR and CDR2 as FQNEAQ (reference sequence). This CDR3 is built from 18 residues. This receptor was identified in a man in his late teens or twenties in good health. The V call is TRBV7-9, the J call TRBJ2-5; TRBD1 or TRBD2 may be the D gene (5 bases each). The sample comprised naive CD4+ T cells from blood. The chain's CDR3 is CASSLDFTWGRMTETQYF. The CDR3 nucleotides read TGTGCCAGCAGCTTAGACTTTACCTGGGGGAGAATGACAGAGACCCAGTACTTC.